The source of this TCR beta chain is a study of T-cell memory formation after mild COVID-19. This clonotype has just a few counts. TCRdb reprocessed the 5' RACE reads via MiXCR and lists one record per CDR3 protein. This sample carries 220,000 or so distinct CDR3 sequences, more than 8% of them seen once, and the ten largest clones take roughly 4%. The TCR was taken from a man between 18 and 29 years old who had mild COVID-19 (a few samples of this study predate the infection). Cell type and time point are not known. Sequenced material: PBMCs or a T cell subset sorted from them (not recorded which).

The CDR3, as DNA: TGTGCCAGCAGCTCCCCCGGTGTGGACACCATATATTTT. Its protein product is CASSSPGVDTIYF. V usage is TRBV7-3 and J usage is TRBJ1-3; no clear D. The CDR3 contains 13 residues. Deletions cut 4 bases from V and 8 bases from J, with 12 bases between. The germline V gene encodes CDR1 SGHTA and CDR2 FQGTGA.